Below, 25 T cell receptor beta chains from the same sample are listed, as sequenced in a study of early T cells in non-severe SARS-CoV-2 infection (dated by TCRdb to 2020 to 2023). The receptor library was made with 5' RACE. TCRdb names NextSeq 500 as the instrument used. The raw public reads went through TCRdb reprocessing: fastp at Q25, MiXCR clone calling, in-frame beta chains kept. CDR3 protein duplicates are merged, each entry listing the most common genes and DNA. The sample profile shows some 80,000 distinct CDR3 sequences; around 5% of them were found once. The ten largest clonotypes hold under 8% of the sample. The sample in question was whole blood, obtained at baseline. Receptors were obtained from an adult who was a healthcare worker with PCR-confirmed SARS-CoV-2 infection or an uninfected control (not recorded which).

This clonotype was recorded a few times. The chain employs TRBV7-9 and TRBJ1-3; 12 nucleotides line up with TRBD1. Germline loops: CDR1 SEHNR, CDR2 FQNEAQ (reference sequence). The V and J ends lost 5 bases and 4 bases, in that order; junction bases with no gene match: 12. The CDR3 length is 18 residues. CDR3 sequence reads: CASSPPSGDRGPGNTIYF. The CDR3 coding sequence is TGTGCCAGCAGCCCCCCCTCCGGGGACAGGGGGCCGGGAAACACCATATATTTT. The full variable domain, its missing parts supplied by reference TRBV7-9 and TRBJ1-3, is DTGVSQNPRHKITKRGQNVTFRCDPISEHNRLYWYRQTLGQGPEFLTYFQNEAQLEKSRLLSDRFSAERPKGSFSTLEIQRTEQGDSAMYLCASSPPSGDRGPGNTIYFGEGSWLTVV.

This clonotype came up many times. The chain combines TRBV20-1 with TRBJ1-6; TRBD1 matches at 8 bases. The CDR3 has 16 residues. J was trimmed by 10 bases and V by 6 bases; bases with no gene match: 17. Germline V gene data show CDR1 as DFQATT and CDR2 as SNEGSKA (reference sequence). The CDR3 DNA is TGCAGTGCCCAGGACCCAGACAGGGGATCATACTCACCCCTCCACTTT. This translates into CSAQDPDRGSYSPLHF.

For this clonotype: This CDR3 is missing its conserved last phenylalanine or tryptophan, likely due to a read error. The V call is TRBV12-3 or TRBV12-4, the J call TRBJ2-3; D remains unclear. The CDR3 extends over 14 amino acids. Trimming cost V 4 bases and J 2 bases, with 10 bases left between them. CDR3 nucleotide sequence: TGTGCCAGCAGTTACGAATGGGACACAGATACGCAGTATTTG. Amino acid sequence: CASSYEWDTDTQYL.

The J gene is TRBJ2-5, the V gene TRBV5-1; 7 positions agree with TRBD2. From germline, CDR1 is SGHRS and CDR2 YFSETQ. With 4 bases clipped from V and 4 bases from J, the junction kept 4 bases outside the gene matches. The CDR3 loop spans 13 amino acids. CDR3: CASSRWEGETQYF. CDR3 sequence (DNA): TGCGCCAGCAGCCGCTGGGAGGGAGAGACCCAGTACTTC.

This clonotype was counted at least ten times. The J gene is TRBJ2-5, the V gene TRBV29-1; 11 bases fit TRBD2. Germline values: CDR1 SQVTM, CDR2 ANQGSEA. There are 13 residues in the CDR3. With V trimmed by 5 bases and J by 4 bases, 3 bases remained unmatched. In nucleotides, the CDR3 is TGCAGCGTTCTCGGACTAGCGGGAGAGACCCAGTACTTC. Amino acid sequence: CSVLGLAGETQYF.

This clonotype has at least ten counts. This chain connects TRBV10-3 to TRBJ2-5, with D unclear. The CDR3 extends over 11 amino acids. Deletions cut 3 bases from V and 7 bases from J, with 6 bases between. The germline gives CDR1 ENHRY, CDR2 SYGVKD. CDR3 in DNA: TGTGCCATCAGTGATCGTGGGACCCAGTACTTC. Translated, it gives CAISDRGTQYF.

This clonotype occurred a few times. This chain uses TRBV12-5 with TRBJ2-7; D gene uncertain. CDR1 and CDR2 from the germline V gene are LGHNT and FRNRAP. Between the trimmed V and J ends, which lost 1 base and 3 bases, there was a span of 7 bases. The CDR3 is made up of 13 amino acids. CDR3 region: CASGLGMDYEQYF. DNA for the CDR3: TGTGCTAGTGGTTTGGGGATGGACTACGAGCAGTACTTC.

This clonotype has at least ten counts. An end of the junction does not agree with germline; a read error may underlie this. This sequence joins TRBV4-2 and TRBJ1-2; no clear D gene. CDR3 length: 12 amino acids. Germline values: CDR1 LGHNA, CDR2 YNFKEQ. The CDR3 protein is CASSKEVRGYTF. The CDR3 bases are TGTGCCAGCAGCAAAGAGGTACGGGGCTACACCTTC.

The J gene is TRBJ2-1, the V gene TRBV12-3 or TRBV12-4; maybe TRBD1 (6 bases). This CDR3 is 14 amino acids long. Trimming cost V 1 base and J 7 bases, with 11 bases left between them. The CDR3 coding sequence is TGTGCCAGCAGTTTAGGGGGGCGGTGGAATGAGCAGTTCTTC. This translates into CASSLGGRWNEQFF.

The V gene is TRBV20-1, the J gene TRBJ1-2, with D perhaps TRBD1 (5 bases). Germline assignment: CDR1 DFQATT and CDR2 SNEGSKA (reference sequence). The CDR3 runs 13 residues. The CDR3 bases are TGCAGCCTGGGGCAGACGTTTAACTATGGCTACACCTTC. This sequence encodes CSLGQTFNYGYTF.

This clonotype was seen at least ten times. The rearrangement joins TRBV27 to TRBJ2-1; D may be TRBD2 (6 bases). CDR3 length: 15 amino acids. V lost 1 base to trimming and J lost 3 bases, with 10 bases between them. The germline V gene has CDR1 MNHEY and CDR2 SMNVEV (reference sequence). CDR3 bases: TGTGCCAGCAGTTTATTAGGGACTTTCTACAATGAGCAGTTCTTC. Residues: CASSLLGTFYNEQFF.

This sequence joins TRBV18 and TRBJ2-7, with D possibly TRBD1 on 6 matching bases. Germline CDR1 KGHSH, CDR2 LQKENI. CDR3 length: 12 amino acids. Trimming removed 4 bases at V and 11 bases at J, with 15 bases between. The CDR3 DNA reads as TGTGCCAGCTCACTGTCCTCAGGGGCGGAGTACTTC. This translates into CASSLSSGAEYF.

This clonotype was counted at least ten times. CDR3 protein: CASSNGGRNSNQPQHF. The DNA for the CDR3 is TGTGCCAGCAGCAACGGGGGACGGAATAGCAATCAGCCCCAGCATTTT. The chain has TRBV21-1 and TRBJ1-5; the DNA was not used to check the table's D call, TRBD1. TRBV21-1 is labeled a pseudogene. This CDR3 spans 16 amino acids.

This clonotype was counted between two and nine times. The chain links TRBV5-1 to TRBJ2-3, with 7 bases that match TRBD2. This CDR3 is 17 amino acids long. The trim removed 6 bases at V and 6 bases at J, leaving 19 bases unmatched. CDR1 and CDR2 from the germline V gene are SGHRS and YFSETQ. The CDR3 region is CASTAGDPSNLFDTQYF. Written as DNA, the CDR3 is TGCGCCAGCACGGCGGGAGACCCATCAAACCTTTTCGATACGCAGTATTTT.

This clonotype was observed a few times. The chain uses TRBV6-6 and TRBJ1-5; the match to TRBD1 covers 7 bases. J was trimmed by 4 bases and V by 6 bases; bases with no gene match: 3. The V gene's germline CDR1 is MNHNY and CDR2 SVGAGI (reference sequence). The CDR3 covers 13 residues. CDR3 in amino acids: CASRDRLNQPQHF. The CDR3 DNA sequence: TGTGCCAGCAGGGACAGGCTAAATCAGCCCCAGCATTTT.

Many counts were recorded for this clonotype. The gene calls are TRBV21-1 and TRBJ2-2. TRBV21-1 is assigned pseudogene status. This CDR3 contains 16 residues. CDR3 sequence reads: CASSNAGAEMVGELFF. The CDR3, as DNA: TGTGCCAGCAGCAACGCGGGAGCAGAAATGGTCGGGGAGCTGTTTTTT.

This clonotype came up many times. The chain joins TRBV4-1 to TRBJ1-1; a possible D gene is TRBD1 (6 bases). Germline V gene sequence: CDR1 MGHRA, CDR2 YSYEKL. V dropped 0 bases and J dropped 6 bases, with 11 bases sitting between them. CDR3 length: 14 residues. The CDR3 nucleotides are TGCGCCAGCAGCCAAGATTGGGGGGCCGCTGAAGCTTTCTTT. Protein: CASSQDWGAAEAFF.

This clonotype has ten or more counts. The chain combines TRBV7-9 with TRBJ2-1; D gene ambiguous. Germline V lookup: CDR1 SEHNR, CDR2 FQNEAQ (reference sequence). This CDR3 contains 14 residues. V lost 7 bases and J lost 6, with 16 bases in between. As DNA, the CDR3 is TGTGCCAGCACCCCGCCGGCGCAACCCAATGAGCAGTTCTTC. It codes for CASTPPAQPNEQFF.

This clonotype was counted ten times or more. This chain connects TRBV7-6 to TRBJ2-1; unclear D gene. With 0 bases removed from V and 8 bases from J, the gap between germline ends came to 17 bases. CDR1 SGHVS and CDR2 FNYEAQ come from the germline V gene. The CDR3 runs 16 residues. CDR3 sequence reads: CASSLAPTGHRDEQFF. CDR3 DNA: TGTGCCAGCAGCTTAGCTCCAACGGGTCACCGCGATGAGCAGTTCTTC.

This clonotype has at least ten counts. The chain combines TRBV27 with TRBJ2-7; D is uncertain. Trimming stripped 5 bases from V and 0 bases from J, with 11 bases between. The germline V gene has CDR1 MNHEY and CDR2 SMNVEV (reference sequence). This CDR3 has 14 residues. CDR3 region: CASSITRNSYEQYF. Here the CDR3 DNA reads TGTGCCAGCAGTATTACACGGAACTCCTACGAGCAGTACTTC.

This clonotype was seen repeatedly, ten times or more. This chain's CDR3 is CASSSYYAGELFF. CDR3 nucleotide sequence: TGTGCCAGCAGCTCGTATTACGCCGGGGAGCTGTTTTTT. The rearrangement uses TRBV7-3 and TRBJ2-2; D remains unclear. The CDR3 runs to 13 residues. CDR1 and CDR2 from the germline V gene are SGHTA and FQGTGA. V was shortened by 4 bases and J by 6 bases, with 9 bases between the two germline ends.

V gene TRBV13 combines with J gene TRBJ1-1; unclear D gene. Trimming took off 9 bases at V and 6 bases at J, with 14 bases between the two ends. Germline loops: CDR1 PRHDT, CDR2 FYEKMQ (reference sequence). The length of the CDR3 is 12 residues. CDR3 in amino acids: CASSPRSPEAFF. Written as DNA, the CDR3 is TGTGCCAGTTCTCCTCGATCCCCTGAAGCTTTCTTT.

This clonotype was counted only a few times. The chain employs TRBV7-2 and TRBJ2-7, with 8 bases matching TRBD1. CDR3 size: 12 residues. Germline values: CDR1 SGHTA, CDR2 FQGNSA. V shed 5 bases, J shed 9 bases, and the junction held 6 bases outside the gene matches. CDR3 protein: CASSPRTGWQYF. CDR3 in DNA: TGTGCCAGCAGCCCAAGGACAGGGTGGCAGTACTTC.

There are a few counts of this clonotype. The chain carries TRBV20-1 and TRBJ2-1; TRBD2 matches 9 bases. This CDR3 spans 14 amino acids. The junction had 5 bases not matched to a gene; V was cut back by 1 base and J by 7 bases. Germline CDR1 DFQATT, CDR2 SNEGSKA (reference sequence). The CDR3 bases are TGCAGTGCTAGAGGGGCTAGCGGGATGAATGAGCAGTTCTTC. Amino acids: CSARGASGMNEQFF.

The V call is TRBV7-2, the J call TRBJ2-7, with 13 bases that match TRBD2. There are 14 residues in the CDR3. Germline V lookup: CDR1 SGHTA, CDR2 FQGNSA. The V and J ends lost 4 bases and 5 bases, in that order; junction bases with no gene match: 2. CDR3 residues: CASSSGTSGDEQYF. DNA of the CDR3: TGTGCCAGCAGCTCAGGGACTAGCGGGGACGAGCAGTACTTC.